These T cell receptor beta chains were read from a single sample in a study of T cells in Graves' hyperthyroidism and ophthalmopathy. Each CDR3 protein is one row after TCRdb ran MiXCR on the multiplex PCR reads. Of 400,000 to 450,000 distinct CDR3 sequences in the sample, under 15% are singletons; the top ten hold around 13%. Sequencing was carried out using blood. The receptors here all came from a man younger than 35 with Graves' ophthalmopathy. Both conserved end residues are part of each CDR3. D genes are given only for firm matches. Some rows mark clone size as missing; the rest say once, few, many or name a class of expanded clone.

J,V,D,size,length,CDR3,DNA
TRBJ2-1,TRBV19,TRBD2,few,15,CASSTGASGDNEQFF,TGTGCCAGTAGCACTGGAGCTAGCGGAGACAATGAGCAGTTCTTC
TRBJ2-7,TRBV15,-,-,15,CATSRVSGSVYEQYF,TGTGCCACCAGCAGAGTCTCAGGGTCGGTGTACGAGCAGTACTTC
TRBJ2-5,TRBV2,TRBD1,many,15,CASTGPGGGQETQYF,TGTGCCAGCACCGGTCCAGGGGGCGGGCAAGAGACCCAGTACTTC
TRBJ1-1,TRBV20-1,-,-,13,CSARLDRNTEAFF,TGCAGTGCTAGATTAGACAGGAACACTGAAGCTTTCTTT
TRBJ2-2,TRBV28,TRBD2,few,17,CASTLGGLAGTTGELFF,TGTGCCAGCACCCTGGGGGGACTAGCGGGAACGACCGGGGAGCTGTTTTTT
TRBJ1-6,TRBV5-4,-,-,14,CASSSRQYNSPLHF,TGTGCCAGCAGCTCCCGACAGTATAATTCACCCCTCCACTTT
TRBJ1-3,TRBV6-1,-,-,14,CASLGGSSGNTIYF,TGTGCCAGCTTGGGGGGCAGCTCTGGAAACACCATATATTTT
TRBJ1-6,TRBV12-3/TRBV12-4,TRBD1,-,13,CASTRTGNSPLHF,TGTGCCAGCACCAGGACAGGCAATTCACCCCTCCACTTT
TRBJ1-2,TRBV29-1,-,-,13,CSAGWAGHYGYTF,TGCAGCGCTGGGTGGGCGGGTCACTATGGCTACACCTTC
TRBJ2-5,TRBV27,-,many,15,CASSLRARDKETQYF,TGTGCCAGCAGTTTAAGGGCGAGAGACAAGGAGACCCAGTACTTC
TRBJ1-1,TRBV7-8,-,many,13,CASSARVNTEAFF,TGTGCCAGCAGCGCGAGGGTGAACACTGAAGCTTTCTTT
TRBJ2-1,TRBV27,-,few,11,CFYPFGDEQFF,TGTTTTTACCCCTTTGGGGATGAGCAGTTCTTC
TRBJ1-1,TRBV13,-,many,13,CASSFRGGTEAFF,TGTGCCAGCAGCTTCAGGGGTGGCACTGAAGCTTTCTTT
TRBJ2-5,TRBV10-1,-,many,15,CASSGSGTGQETQYF,TGCGCCAGCAGTGGCAGCGGGACAGGTCAAGAGACCCAGTACTTC
TRBJ2-1,TRBV10-2,TRBD2,-,16,CASSDLTSGLYNEQFF,TGCGCCAGCAGTGATCTGACTAGCGGGCTCTACAATGAGCAGTTCTTC
TRBJ2-1,TRBV13,-,many,13,CASSGDGGDEQFF,TGTGCCAGCAGCGGGGACGGGGGAGATGAGCAGTTCTTC
TRBJ1-1,TRBV7-9,-,many,15,CAPRGVVDGGTEAFF,TGTGCCCCCAGAGGGGTTGTCGATGGTGGCACTGAAGCTTTCTTT
TRBJ2-7,TRBV5-1,-,-,21,CASQPYTAPRDIKGGSYEQYF,TGCGCCAGCCAGCCCTATACAGCGCCGAGGGATATCAAGGGGGGATCCTACGAGCAGTACTTC
TRBJ2-5,TRBV6-1,-,few,14,CASKAFGDAETQYF,TGTGCCAGCAAGGCGTTCGGGGACGCAGAGACCCAGTACTTC
TRBJ2-3,TRBV20-1,TRBD2,many,13,CSASLAGLDTQYF,TGCAGTGCTAGCCTAGCGGGGTTAGATACGCAGTATTTT
TRBJ2-2,TRBV29-1,-,-,13,CSATAEVAGELFF,TGCAGCGCCACAGCAGAAGTTGCTGGGGAGCTGTTTTTT
TRBJ1-5,TRBV27,-,-,15,CASSPSPFTTDTQHF,TGTGCCAGCAGTCCGAGTCCCTTTACTACAGATACGCAGCATTTT
TRBJ2-1,TRBV25-1,-,-,13,CASSDRAYNEQFF,TGTGCCAGCAGTGACAGGGCTTACAATGAGCAGTTCTTC
TRBJ2-7,TRBV7-2,TRBD1,many,14,CASSLLDRDLQQYF,TGTGCCAGCAGCTTACTGGACAGGGATCTACAGCAGTACTTC
TRBJ1-1,TRBV19,-,-,17,CASSPAGGWRMNTEAFF,TGTGCCAGTAGTCCCGCGGGAGGGTGGCGAATGAACACTGAAGCTTTCTTT
TRBJ1-2,TRBV11-2,-,many,16,CASSLDFTGTNYGYTF,TGTGCCAGCAGCTTAGATTTTACAGGGACTAACTATGGCTACACCTTC
TRBJ2-1,TRBV10-3,-,many,11,CAISVGNEQFF,TGTGCCATCAGTGTTGGCAATGAGCAGTTCTTC
TRBJ2-6,TRBV7-8,-,few,14,CASSFSFGANVLTF,TGTGCCAGCAGCTTCTCTTTTGGGGCCAACGTCCTGACTTTC
TRBJ2-7,TRBV30,-,many,13,CAWGGAVTYEQYF,TGTGCCTGGGGCGGAGCGGTCACCTACGAGCAGTACTTC
TRBJ1-3,TRBV12-3/TRBV12-4,-,many,16,CASSFTKGAYGNTIYF,TGTGCCAGCAGTTTTACAAAAGGGGCTTATGGAAACACCATATATTTT
TRBJ1-1,TRBV20-1,-,many,13,CSARPTGNTEAFF,TGCAGTGCTCGACCGACAGGGAACACTGAAGCTTTCTTT
TRBJ2-3,TRBV7-9,-,many,14,CASSLGRERDTQYF,TGTGCCAGCAGCTTGGGCAGGGAGAGAGATACGCAGTATTTT
TRBJ1-2,TRBV19,-,-,15,CASKPGTNPLYGYTF,TGTGCCAGTAAGCCAGGCACTAACCCTCTCTATGGCTACACCTTC